This TCR beta chain was captured in a study of blood T cell repertoires in COVID-19. Looking at the study overall: The samples span acute and convalescent COVID-19 from the United States, Italy and Spain. T cells, B-cell-depleted T cells, or PBMCs provided the cDNA or gDNA that served as material.

Source study methods: Amplifying reference gene primers gave estimates of nucleated cell counts. Some clones are missing from TCRdb's copy, which holds only in-frame ones; the method was immunoSEQ multiplex PCR. Clone size and V and J calls were adopted from that table, with D and trimming inferred from the DNA. The sample has approximately 210,000 clones; about 85% are singletons. This clone was picked up one time. J gave up 0 bases and V 6 bases, and 22 bases lay outside the gene matches. Germline CDR1 and CDR2: MNHNY and SVGAGI (reference sequence). The CDR3 runs 20 residues. The sequence was collected from a man in his forties with acute or convalescent COVID-19. Sequencing used peripheral blood. The chain has TRBV6-6 and TRBJ1-1, with 7 bases lining up with TRBD1. CDR3 in amino acids: CASSHRGRGVGLSMNTEAFF. Written as DNA, the CDR3 is TGTGCCAGCAGCCACAGGGGTAGGGGGGTAGGCCTTAGCATGAACACTGAAGCTTTCTTT.